This TCR beta chain was sequenced for a study of graft-versus-host responses after intestinal transplantation. Study-wide points: After transplant, early declines in HvG clones were associated with peak levels of circulating GvH clones. Detection of GvH clones occurred in recipient marrow, and some had their first appearance in ileum or blood.

CDR1 is SGHRS, CDR2 YFSETQ, per germline. J gave up 4 bases and V 4 bases, and 7 bases lay outside the gene matches. The CDR3 is 17 residues long. Clones were read by immunoSEQ multiplex PCR, and TCRdb kept only the in-frame ones, dropping some. The sample holds around 110,000 clones; approximately 90% are singletons and the top ten take approximately 0.18%. Points on this clone: Its antigen is not known.

Here the sequenced sample was unstimulated CD4+ T cells sorted from spleen or lymph node cells, taken before intestinal transplant. The chain couples TRBV5-1 to TRBJ2-1; 14 bases line up with TRBD2. This sequence was found in a human donor who received an intestinal transplant. The CDR3 loop reads CASSKGLAGDVYNEQFF. CDR3 nucleotide sequence: TGCGCCAGCAGCAAGGGACTAGCGGGAGACGTTTACAATGAGCAGTTCTTC.